This T cell receptor (beta chain) originates from a study of cytomegalovirus exposure and HLA in healthy donors. Primers included in the PCR were 60 Vbeta and 13 Jbeta primers. Using immunoSEQ multiplex PCR, the repertoire was profiled, and TCRdb retains in-frame clones only, with some absent. Of around 120,000 clones listed, over 60% are singletons. The CDR3 consists of 16 residues. The trim removed 3 bases at V and 9 bases at J, leaving 7 bases unmatched. CDR1 and CDR2 (germline): SGDLS, YYNGEE. The source of this sequence is a middle-aged woman in good health and CMV-seropositive. This rearrangement joins TRBV9 to TRBJ2-2; TRBD2 agrees at 14 bases. The sequencing input was PBMCs. CDR3 amino acids: CASSGLAGGDGRELFF. Here the CDR3 DNA reads TGTGCCAGCAGCGGACTAGCGGGAGGGGATGGCCGGGAGCTGTTTTTT. Complete variable domain (other parts from reference TRBV9 and TRBJ2-2): DSGVTQTPKHLITATGQRVTLRCSPRSGDLSVYWYQQSLDQGLQFLIQYYNGEERAKGNILERFSAQQFPDLHSELNLSSLELGDSALYFCASSGLAGGDGRELFFGEGSRLTVL.